A selection of T cell receptor beta chains follows, all from one sample in a study of blood T cell repertoires in COVID-19. Profiled with immunoSEQ multiplex PCR; TCRdb holds only in-frame clones, not every one. The sample comprises about 27,000 clones, approximately 90% of which are singletons, and 2.8% rests with the top ten. Source material: peripheral blood. The receptors derive from a human donor in a cohort sampled during active COVID-19. Both conserved end residues are part of each CDR3.

cdr3_aa j_call v_call
CASSSQGLGETQYF TRBJ2-5 TRBV7-9
CASIDSRTGGSEAFF TRBJ1-1 TRBV28
CASPLGLAGGETQYF TRBJ2-5 TRBV2
CATSETGTGPSSYNSPLHF TRBJ1-6 TRBV24-1
CASSQTGHTQYF TRBJ2-3 TRBV4-1
CASSLVDSGGAIYNEQFF TRBJ2-1 TRBV5-1
CASQGAYTGELFF TRBJ2-2 TRBV6-5
CATSRERDRAYEQYF TRBJ2-7 TRBV15
CASSLFGAGISYEQYF TRBJ2-7 TRBV27
CASSAQGRATNEKLFF TRBJ1-4 TRBV2
CASSSSGYSYEQYF TRBJ2-7 TRBV6-6
CASSNVGGHHYGYTF TRBJ1-2 TRBV11-2
CAWSVGSFNSPLHF TRBJ1-6 TRBV30